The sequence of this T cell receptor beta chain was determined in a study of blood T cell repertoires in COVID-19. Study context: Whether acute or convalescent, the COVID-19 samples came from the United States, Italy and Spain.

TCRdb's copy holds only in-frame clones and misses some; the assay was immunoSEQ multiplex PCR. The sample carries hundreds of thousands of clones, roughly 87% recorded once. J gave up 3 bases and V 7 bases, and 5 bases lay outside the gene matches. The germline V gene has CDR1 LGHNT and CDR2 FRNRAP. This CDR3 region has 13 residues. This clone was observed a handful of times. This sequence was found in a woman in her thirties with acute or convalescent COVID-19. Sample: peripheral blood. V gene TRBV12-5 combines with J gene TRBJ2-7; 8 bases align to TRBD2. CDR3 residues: CASALSGIYEQYF. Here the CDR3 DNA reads TGTGCTAGTGCCCTTAGCGGGATCTACGAGCAGTACTTC.